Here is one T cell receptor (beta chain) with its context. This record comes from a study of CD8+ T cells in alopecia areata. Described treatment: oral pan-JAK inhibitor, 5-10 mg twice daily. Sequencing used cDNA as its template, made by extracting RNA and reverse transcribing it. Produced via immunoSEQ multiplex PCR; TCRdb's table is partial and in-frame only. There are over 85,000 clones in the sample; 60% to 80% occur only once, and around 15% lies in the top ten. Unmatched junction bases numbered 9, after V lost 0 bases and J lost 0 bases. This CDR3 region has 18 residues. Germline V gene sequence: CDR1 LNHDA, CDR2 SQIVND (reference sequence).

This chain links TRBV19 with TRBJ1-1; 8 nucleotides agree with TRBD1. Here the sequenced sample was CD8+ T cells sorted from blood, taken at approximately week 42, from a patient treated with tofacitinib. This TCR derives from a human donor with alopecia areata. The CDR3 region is CASSIESGQGDMNTEAFF. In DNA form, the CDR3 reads TGTGCCAGTAGTATAGAATCTGGACAGGGAGACATGAACACTGAAGCTTTCTTT.